A single sample is the source of the 22 T cell receptor beta chains below, sequenced in a study of blood T cell repertoires in COVID-19. Sequencing used immunoSEQ multiplex PCR; TCRdb keeps in-frame clones, though not all of them. The top ten clones hold roughly 12% of a sample with approximately 82,000 clones, about 82% of them seen once. Sequenced: peripheral blood. The source is a woman in her sixties or seventies with active or convalescent COVID-19.

The chain employs TRBV27 and TRBJ1-6; D ambiguous. V was shortened by 1 base and J by 5 bases, with 12 bases between the two germline ends. CDR1 MNHEY and CDR2 SMNVEV come from the germline V gene (reference sequence). The CDR3 contains 16 residues. CDR3 sequence reads: CASSLLARGDNSPLHF. CDR3 coding DNA: TGTGCCAGCAGTTTATTGGCCCGGGGAGATAATTCACCCCTCCACTTT.

The chain joins TRBV25-1 to TRBJ2-7, with D possibly TRBD1 on 6 matching bases. Looked up from germline, CDR1 is MGHDK and CDR2 is SYGVNS. The CDR3 is 14 residues long. V lost 10 bases, J lost 2 bases, and 18 bases lay in between. CDR3 nucleotides: TGTGCCAACCCGGGACAATGGTCCCCCTACGAGCAGTACTTC. Protein: CANPGQWSPYEQYF.

The CDR3, as DNA: TGTGCCAGTAGTATACGGGACAGGGCAGACCTCTACACCTTC. Translated, it gives CASSIRDRADLYTF. The chain employs TRBV19 and TRBJ1-2; 9 nucleotides agree with TRBD1. Germline CDR1 reads LNHDA; CDR2 reads SQIVND (reference sequence). There are 14 residues in the CDR3. With V trimmed by 2 bases and J by 10 bases, 8 bases remained unmatched.

The chain carries TRBV6-5 and TRBJ2-7, with D uncertain. Germline V CDR1 and CDR2: MNHEY, SVGAGI. Trimming cost V 2 bases and J 0 bases, with 11 bases left between them. The CDR3 runs to 15 residues. CDR3 DNA sequence: TGTGCCAGCAGTTACGGTAACATCCGCTCCTACGAGCAGTACTTC. This encodes CASSYGNIRSYEQYF.

This clone was found once. The gene calls are TRBV28 and TRBJ1-2; the D gene is possibly TRBD1 (5 bases). The CDR3 is 12 residues long. Per germline, CDR1 MDHEN and CDR2 SYDVKM. Trimming stripped 3 bases from V and 7 bases from J, with 9 bases between. This chain's CDR3 is CASSLTVGGYTF. CDR3 coding DNA: TGTGCCAGCAGTTTGACAGTCGGTGGCTACACCTTC.

J is TRBJ1-2 and V is TRBV5-1; 10 bases are a match to TRBD1. CDR1 SGHRS and CDR2 YFSETQ come from the germline V gene. The J segment lost 0 bases and the V segment lost 1 base, leaving 12 bases of the junction unmatched. CDR3 length: 19 amino acids. The CDR3 DNA sequence: TGCGCCAGCAGCTTGACGGGTCGGCCGGGACAGGGGACTAACTATGGCTACACCTTC. Amino acids: CASSLTGRPGQGTNYGYTF.

The V gene is TRBV15, the J gene TRBJ2-5; D perhaps matches TRBD1 (6 bases). V was clipped by 0 bases and J by 5 bases, with 13 bases between them. CDR3 length: 15 residues. Germline CDR1 reads LNHNV; CDR2 reads YYDKDF (reference sequence). In DNA, the CDR3 is TGTGCCACCAGCAGAGATCGAGGGCAGGGGGAGACCCAGTACTTC. Protein sequence: CATSRDRGQGETQYF.

The CDR3: CASRALYRGHGYTF. CDR3 coding DNA: TGTGCCAGCAGGGCACTTTACAGGGGGCATGGCTACACCTTC. The V gene is TRBV6-5, the J gene TRBJ1-2; 9 bases are shared with TRBD1. Germline loops: CDR1 MNHEY, CDR2 SVGAGI. There are 14 residues in the CDR3. V gave up 6 bases and J gave up 6 bases; unmatched junction bases: 8.

The chain combines TRBV6-6 with TRBJ2-5, with TRBD2 matching over 11 bases. CDR1 and CDR2 (germline): MNHNY, SVGAGI (reference sequence). There are 17 residues in the CDR3. V dropped 5 bases and J dropped 6; count of bases not matched to a gene: 14. In DNA form, the CDR3 reads TGTGCCAGCAGTCCCGGTGGTAGCGGGGGGGCCCGTAAGACCCAGTACTTC. It is translated as CASSPGGSGGARKTQYF.

In this sample, this clone turned up a few times. The chain joins TRBV6-6 to TRBJ1-2, with D possibly matching TRBD1 (5 bases). The germline V gene has CDR1 MNHNY and CDR2 SVGAGI (reference sequence). The CDR3 totals 16 residues. V was trimmed by 0 bases and J by 3 bases, leaving 14 bases between them. CDR3 bases: TGTGCCAGCAGTTACTCGAGGAGGGGAGAGGACTATGGCTACACCTTC. This encodes CASSYSRRGEDYGYTF.

The chain links TRBV5-1 to TRBJ2-5; the D gene is possibly TRBD1 (6 bases). The CDR3 consists of 14 residues. V gave up 6 bases and J gave up 2 bases, with 14 bases separating them. Germline-derived CDR1 and CDR2 are SGHRS and YFSETQ. The CDR3 nucleotides are TGCGCCAGCATGGTTCAGGGGACACAAGAGACCCAGTACTTC. Its translation: CASMVQGTQETQYF.

This clone turned up a few times. V is TRBV6-5 and J is TRBJ1-1; 9 positions agree with TRBD1. The CDR3 has 15 amino acids. Germline CDR1 and CDR2: MNHEY and SVGAGI. V gave up 5 bases and J gave up 1 base; unmatched junction bases: 5. CDR3 nucleotide sequence: TGTGCCAGCAGTCCATGGGACAGGGCGAACACTGAAGCTTTCTTT. It encodes CASSPWDRANTEAFF.

Only one count was recorded for this clone. The V gene is TRBV12-3 or TRBV12-4, the J gene TRBJ2-7; TRBD1 aligns across 7 bases. Trimming at V came to 5 bases and at J to 6 bases, leaving 7 bases not matched to a gene. The CDR3 is 13 residues long. The CDR3 loop reads CASSLTGRGEQYF. As DNA, the CDR3 is TGTGCCAGCAGTCTGACAGGGCGCGGCGAGCAGTACTTC.

CDR3 region: CASSPSQGVLGYTF. The DNA of the CDR3 is TGCGCCAGCAGTCCCTCTCAGGGGGTCCTGGGCTACACCTTC. This chain connects TRBV10-2 to TRBJ1-2, with TRBD1 identical over 7 bases. This CDR3 has 14 amino acids. The germline CDR1 and CDR2 sequences are WSHSY and SAAADI. V was pared by 5 bases and J by 8 bases, with 11 bases of the junction left unmatched.

This chain uses TRBV6-1 with TRBJ1-5; the D gene is possibly TRBD1 (6 bases). Trimming shortened V by 2 bases and J by 2 bases, and 16 bases separated the two germline ends. This CDR3 contains 17 residues. The V gene's germline CDR1 is MNHNS and CDR2 SASEGT. The CDR3 region has the DNA TGTGCCAGCAGTGAATTTGCAGGGGCGAAGGGCAATCAGCCCCAGCATTTT. Protein sequence: CASSEFAGAKGNQPQHF.

The chain carries TRBV11-2 and TRBJ2-3, with D tentatively TRBD1 (5 bases). There are 15 residues in the CDR3. The V end was cut by 5 bases, the J end by 0 bases, with 12 bases between. Germline V gives CDR1 SGHAT, CDR2 FQNNGV. Here the CDR3 DNA reads TGTGCCAGCAGCCCGCAGACAGCTAGCACAGATACGCAGTATTTT. This sequence encodes CASSPQTASTDTQYF.

V gene TRBV2 combines with J gene TRBJ1-5; the match to TRBD1 covers 9 bases. The J segment lost 0 bases and the V segment lost 3 bases, leaving 3 bases of the junction unmatched. The CDR3 runs to 16 residues. Germline lookup yields CDR1 SNHLY and CDR2 FYNNEI. CDR3 residues: CASSEMTGGSNQPQHF. The CDR3 DNA is TGTGCCAGCAGTGAGATGACAGGGGGTAGCAATCAGCCCCAGCATTTT. Based on the CDR3 plus reference TRBV2 and TRBJ1-5, the full variable domain is EPEVTQTPSHQVTQMGQEVILRCVPISNHLYFYWYRQILGQKVEFLVSFYNNEISEKSEIFDDQFSVERPDGSNFTLKIRSTKLEDSAMYFCASSEMTGGSNQPQHFGDGTRLSIL.

The rearrangement joins TRBV19 to TRBJ2-3; TRBD2 aligns across 12 bases. V was pared by 4 bases and J by 4 bases, with 3 bases of the junction left unmatched. There are 15 residues in the CDR3. From germline, CDR1 is LNHDA and CDR2 SQIVND (reference sequence). The CDR3: CASSTTSGGPDTQYF. In nucleotides, the CDR3 is TGTGCCAGTAGTACGACTAGCGGGGGCCCAGATACGCAGTATTTT.

The gene calls are TRBV5-8 and TRBJ2-6, with D maybe TRBD2 (5 bases). V gave up 3 bases and J gave up 2 bases, with 12 bases separating them. Looked up from germline, CDR1 is SGHTS and CDR2 is YDEGEE. The CDR3 is made up of 16 amino acids. The CDR3 protein is CASSSSGSPGANVLTF. The CDR3 DNA sequence: TGTGCCAGCAGCTCGTCTGGGAGCCCTGGGGCCAACGTCCTGACTTTC.

This sequence joins TRBV15 and TRBJ2-2, with 9 bases matching TRBD1. This CDR3 has 16 amino acids. V was pared by 5 bases and J by 7 bases, with 11 bases of the junction left unmatched. Germline V gene sequence: CDR1 LNHNV, CDR2 YYDKDF (reference sequence). This CDR3 reads CATSGPGQGVGGELFF. The CDR3 DNA follows: TGTGCCACCAGCGGACCGGGACAGGGCGTCGGCGGGGAGCTGTTTTTT. Full variable domain (missing parts from reference TRBV15 and TRBJ2-2): DAMVIQNPRYQVTQFGKPVTLSCSQTLNHNVMYWYQQKSSQAPKLLFHYYDKDFNNEADTPDNFQSRRPNTSFCFLDIRSPGLGDTAMYLCATSGPGQGVGGELFFGEGSRLTVL.

This clone was seen once. V is TRBV28 and J is TRBJ1-5; D possibly corresponds to TRBD1 (5 bases). The CDR3 runs 12 residues. V lost 7 bases and J 7 bases, leaving 11 bases between the germline ends. CDR1 is MDHEN, CDR2 SYDVKM, per germline. The CDR3 sequence is CASKPGLQPQHF. The DNA for the CDR3 is TGTGCCAGCAAACCGGGACTCCAGCCCCAGCATTTT. The whole variable domain, remainder taken from reference TRBV28 and TRBJ1-5, is DVKVTQSSRYLVKRTGEKVFLECVQDMDHENMFWYRQDPGLGLRLIYFSYDVKMKEKGDIPEGYSVSREKKERFSLILESASTNQTSMYLCASKPGLQPQHFGDGTRLSIL.

The chain combines TRBV15 with TRBJ1-3, with D perhaps matching TRBD1 (6 bases). CDR3 length: 18 residues. Trimming removed 4 bases at V and 3 bases at J, with 22 bases between. CDR1 is LNHNV, CDR2 YYDKDF, per germline (reference sequence). The CDR3 DNA follows: TGTGCCACCAGCATCCCAGCCAAAGGGGGGGCGCGTGGAAACACCATATATTTT. Translated: CATSIPAKGGARGNTIYF.